These 3 T cell receptor beta chains were sequenced from one sample in a study of beta chain features in type 1 diabetes. Expressed TCRB transcripts were sequenced, since all the RNA that had been isolated was reverse transcribed. Sequencing was performed with immunoSEQ multiplex PCR; in TCRdb, only in-frame clones are kept and a portion is missing. This table holds 200,000 to 250,000 clones, about 70% found once. Sequenced sample: naive CD4+ T cells from blood. The receptors here all came from a man aged 25 to 40 in good health.

The V call is TRBV7-2, the J call TRBJ2-5; the match to TRBD2 covers 10 bases. The J segment lost 5 bases and the V segment lost 4 bases, leaving 7 bases of the junction unmatched. The CDR3 has 15 amino acids. The V gene's germline CDR1 is SGHTA and CDR2 FQGNSA. CDR3 in DNA: TGTGCCAGCAGCTGGATCGGGACTAGCGTTGAGACCCAGTACTTC. This translates into CASSWIGTSVETQYF.

V is TRBV19 and J is TRBJ2-7; 9 nucleotides agree with TRBD1. Germline V CDR1 and CDR2: LNHDA, SQIVND (reference sequence). There are 13 residues in the CDR3. Trimming at V came to 10 bases and at J to 0 bases, leaving 4 bases not matched to a gene. The CDR3 coding sequence is TGTGCCACAGCGGGACAGGGCTCCTACGAGCAGTACTTC. It yields the protein CATAGQGSYEQYF.

Only a few counts were recorded for this clone. The J gene is TRBJ2-6, the V gene TRBV7-2; D unclear. This CDR3 comprises 15 residues. Between the trimmed V and J ends, which lost 1 base and 2 bases, there was a span of 6 bases. CDR1 SGHTA and CDR2 FQGNSA come from the germline V gene. This CDR3 is CASSLVSAGANVLTF. The DNA for the CDR3 is TGTGCCAGCAGCTTAGTCAGCGCTGGGGCCAACGTCCTGACTTTC.